The T cell receptor (beta chain) under discussion was sequenced for a study of cytomegalovirus exposure and HLA in healthy donors. Across the study: There were over 350 genotyped donors. Of these, about 86% fell in the genetic ancestry cluster associated with self-reported Caucasian donors.

From germline, CDR1 is LNHNV and CDR2 YYDKDF (reference sequence). The CDR3 sequence is 16 residues long. General study results and limits: A later analysis showed TCR association rates differing by HLA locus, peaking at DRB1 and lowest at HLA-C. TCR beta V- and J-gene trimming, according to a later analysis, was linked to a missense DCLRE1C variant.

A note on this clone: Its antigen is as yet unknown.

The PCR made use of 60 Vbeta and 13 Jbeta primers. In the authors' methods: Unique TCR beta chains numbered 60 million to 100 million in a later analysis, with about 9.9 million shared. Sequencing was performed with immunoSEQ multiplex PCR; in TCRdb, only in-frame clones are kept and a portion is missing. V, J and clone size derive from that table, while D and trimming were established from the DNA sequence. The sample comprises approximately 140,000 clones, about 80% of which are singletons, and roughly 4.7% rests with the top ten. This sequence joins TRBV15 and TRBJ2-5; possibly TRBD2 for D (7 bases). The J call may be in error: the DNA end matches TRBJ2-7 better. The receptor was isolated from a male donor in good health and CMV-seronegative. Source material: PBMCs. The CDR3 protein is CATSEGGGVGTNEQYF. CDR3 nucleotide sequence: TGTGCCACCAGCGAAGGGGGAGGGGTAGGAACGAACGAGCAGTACTTC.